Below are 22 T cell receptor beta chains sequenced from a single sample in a study of CD8+ T cells in alopecia areata. Isolated RNA was reverse transcribed into cDNA used as the sequencing template. Sequencing used immunoSEQ multiplex PCR; TCRdb keeps in-frame clones, though not all of them. The table lists about 140,000 clones, around 51% of them singletons, with 0.95% to 1% in the top ten. The source was CD4+ T cells sorted from blood, collected at week 0. All receptors come from a human donor with alopecia areata.

The V gene is TRBV30, the J gene TRBJ2-7; 10 nucleotides align to TRBD1. V shed 1 base and J 3 bases; nucleotides not matched to a gene: 9. The germline gives CDR1 GTSNPN, CDR2 SVGIG (reference sequence). The CDR3 contains 16 residues. DNA for the CDR3: TGTGCCTGGAGTGCTCCGGGGGACAGGGGATTCTACGAGCAGTACTTC. Its translation is CAWSAPGDRGFYEQYF.

Comment on this clone: Different DNA sequences within this sample yield the same CDR3. The chain has TRBV27 and TRBJ1-2; possibly TRBD1 for D (5 bases). V was clipped by 2 bases and J by 4 bases, with 8 bases between them. The CDR3 is 13 amino acids. Germline assignment: CDR1 MNHEY and CDR2 SMNVEV (reference sequence). The CDR3 DNA reads TGTGCCAGCAGTTTAAGGGGAGGCTATGGCTACACCTTC. This translates into CASSLRGGYGYTF.

This clone was detected a few times. The chain links TRBV7-9 to TRBJ2-7; the D is unclear. V was trimmed by 4 bases and J by 7 bases, leaving 8 bases between them. The germline gives CDR1 SEHNR, CDR2 FQNEAQ (reference sequence). The length of the CDR3 is 11 residues. The CDR3 DNA reads as TGTGCCAGCAGCTCCATACAGGAGCAGTACTTC. Translation: CASSSIQEQYF.

The chain links TRBV6-1 to TRBJ1-5; weak D call: TRBD1 (5 bases). The CDR3 totals 15 residues. Trimming pared 4 bases from V and 2 bases from J, leaving 12 bases between. CDR1 is MNHNS and CDR2 is SASEGT in the germline V gene. The CDR3 loop reads CASSAGTAGNQPQHF. The CDR3, as DNA: TGTGCCAGCAGTGCGGGGACCGCCGGCAATCAGCCCCAGCATTTT.

The gene calls are TRBV5-1 and TRBJ2-1, with D perhaps matching TRBD1 (5 bases). The germline V gene encodes CDR1 SGHRS and CDR2 YFSETQ. V lost 3 bases, J lost 9 bases, and 16 bases lay in between. The CDR3 is 14 amino acids. Written as DNA, the CDR3 is TGCGCCAGCAGCTCCAGGGTTCCACCGGTTGAGCAGTTCTTC. Translated: CASSSRVPPVEQFF. Full variable domain (rest looked up from reference TRBV5-1 and TRBJ2-1): KAGVTQTPRYLIKTRGQQVTLSCSPISGHRSVSWYQQTPGQGLQFLFEYFSETQRNKGNFPGRFSGRQFSNSRSEMNVSTLELGDSALYLCASSSRVPPVEQFFGPGTRLTVL.

J is TRBJ1-1 and V is TRBV30; D remains unclear. Germline-derived CDR1 and CDR2 are GTSNPN and SVGIG (reference sequence). This CDR3 is built from 11 residues. Trimming removed 1 base at V and 5 bases at J, with 5 bases between. CDR3 DNA: TGTGCCTGGAGTGATGGGACTGAAGCTTTCTTT. This encodes CAWSDGTEAFF.

CDR3 protein: CASSLVRQETQYF. In DNA form, the CDR3 reads TGCGCCAGCAGCTTGGTCAGGCAAGAGACCCAGTACTTC. This rearrangement joins TRBV5-1 to TRBJ2-5; D call uncertain. CDR3 length equals 13 residues. CDR1 SGHRS and CDR2 YFSETQ come from the germline V gene. Trimming took off 0 bases at V and 2 bases at J, with 5 bases between the two ends.

The chain employs TRBV9 and TRBJ1-1; TRBD1 matches 12 bases. V was clipped by 4 bases and J by 4 bases; unmatched bases: 5. From germline, CDR1 is SGDLS and CDR2 YYNGEE. This CDR3 has 15 amino acids. CDR3 in DNA: TGTGCCAGCAGCACCCTGGGACAGGGGGCCACTGAAGCTTTCTTT. Protein sequence: CASSTLGQGATEAFF. Full variable domain (remainder filled in from reference TRBV9 and TRBJ1-1): DSGVTQTPKHLITATGQRVTLRCSPRSGDLSVYWYQQSLDQGLQFLIQYYNGEERAKGNILERFSAQQFPDLHSELNLSSLELGDSALYFCASSTLGQGATEAFFGQGTRLTVV.

A few counts support this clone. This chain links TRBV6-6 with TRBJ2-7, with no clear D. The ends were cut back, 2 bases at V and 2 bases at J, with 16 bases in the middle. The CDR3 totals 16 residues. Looked up from germline, CDR1 is MNHNY and CDR2 is SVGAGI (reference sequence). Here the CDR3 reads CASSYPLDPEPYEQYF. The CDR3 nucleotides read TGTGCCAGCAGTTACCCCCTTGACCCAGAACCCTACGAGCAGTACTTC.

This chain connects TRBV30 to TRBJ1-5; 7 nucleotides agree with TRBD1. Germline V gene sequence: CDR1 GTSNPN, CDR2 SVGIG (reference sequence). Trimming took 8 bases from V and 10 from J; bases not matched to a gene: 11. This CDR3 has 12 amino acids. Written as DNA, the CDR3 is TGTGCCGCTGAGGGACAGTTTGGTCCCCAGCATTTT. It yields the protein CAAEGQFGPQHF.

The table lists this clone with a few counts. The same CDR3 is also encoded by other DNA sequences in this sample. This rearrangement joins TRBV29-1 to TRBJ2-1; weak D call: TRBD1 (6 bases). CDR1 SQVTM and CDR2 ANQGSEA come from the germline V gene. The CDR3 consists of 11 residues. The V gene lost 6 bases and the J gene lost 3 bases, with 6 bases spanning the gap. The CDR3 DNA follows: TGCAGCGTGGACAGCTACAATGAGCAGTTCTTC. It codes for CSVDSYNEQFF.

This chain's CDR3 is CASSELRDYEQYF. The CDR3 DNA reads as TGTGCCAGCAGTGAATTGAGGGATTACGAGCAGTACTTC. V is TRBV25-1 and J is TRBJ2-7; perhaps TRBD2 as D (5 bases). V lost 1 base, J lost 4 bases, and 8 bases lay in between. Germline V gives CDR1 MGHDK, CDR2 SYGVNS. The CDR3 consists of 13 residues.

The chain carries TRBV30 and TRBJ1-5, with TRBD1 as a possible D gene (5 bases). Germline V gene lookup returns CDR1 GTSNPN and CDR2 SVGIG (reference sequence). The CDR3 totals 13 residues. The V end was cut by 1 base, the J end by 5 bases, with 9 bases between. The CDR3 nucleotides are TGTGCCTGGAGTGAGGGCAGGGATCAGCCCCAGCATTTT. Amino acid sequence: CAWSEGRDQPQHF.

A few counts support this clone. The chain employs TRBV9 and TRBJ2-5; TRBD1 matches 11 bases. The V gene's germline CDR1 is SGDLS and CDR2 YYNGEE. Trimming at V came to 0 bases and at J to 2 bases, leaving 3 bases not matched to a gene. This CDR3 has 16 residues. CDR3 region: CASSVGTGGFQETQYF. CDR3 bases: TGTGCCAGCAGCGTAGGGACAGGGGGCTTTCAAGAGACCCAGTACTTC.

The rearrangement joins TRBV28 to TRBJ2-7, with D perhaps matching TRBD2 (5 bases). The germline gives CDR1 MDHEN, CDR2 SYDVKM. The CDR3 runs 14 residues. The germline V and J ends were trimmed by 5 bases and 6 bases, with 17 bases remaining between them. The CDR3 reads CASSEGGTWAEQYF. Written as DNA, the CDR3 is TGTGCCAGCAGTGAGGGCGGAACGTGGGCCGAGCAGTACTTC. The whole variable domain, filled in from reference TRBV28 and TRBJ2-7, reads DVKVTQSSRYLVKRTGEKVFLECVQDMDHENMFWYRQDPGLGLRLIYFSYDVKMKEKGDIPEGYSVSREKKERFSLILESASTNQTSMYLCASSEGGTWAEQYFGPGTRLTVT.

The chain is built from TRBV2 and TRBJ2-7; D is unresolved. The CDR3 covers 10 residues. The V gene's germline CDR1 is SNHLY and CDR2 FYNNEI. Trimming removed 6 bases from V and 3 bases from J, with 3 bases in between. CDR3 coding DNA: TGTGCCAGCAGAAACTACGAGCAGTACTTC. This encodes CASRNYEQYF.

A few counts support this clone. The chain uses TRBV7-2 and TRBJ2-2; weak D call: TRBD1 (5 bases). Germline CDR1 reads SGHTA; CDR2 reads FQGNSA. The CDR3 loop spans 17 amino acids. The V and J ends lost 1 base and 2 bases respectively, with 14 bases between them. CDR3 protein: CASSLDRGRANTGELFF. In DNA, the CDR3 is TGTGCCAGCAGCTTAGATCGCGGCAGGGCTAACACCGGGGAGCTGTTTTTT.

Only a few counts were recorded for this clone. V is TRBV30 and J is TRBJ1-1; D unresolved. This CDR3 is built from 11 residues. The V gene's germline CDR1 is GTSNPN and CDR2 SVGIG (reference sequence). The V end was cut by 5 bases, the J end by 10 bases, with 14 bases between. CDR3 sequence: CAWGPTRRAFF. The CDR3 nucleotides are TGTGCCTGGGGGCCGACCCGGCGAGCTTTCTTT.

V usage is TRBV2 and J usage is TRBJ2-1, with TRBD1 matching 10 bases. V dropped 6 bases and J dropped 2; count of bases not matched to a gene: 1. The germline V gene has CDR1 SNHLY and CDR2 FYNNEI. The CDR3 covers 14 residues. CDR3 nucleotide sequence: TGTGCCAGCAGGGGACAGGGGCCCTACAATGAGCAGTTCTTC. It codes for CASRGQGPYNEQFF.

The V gene is TRBV2, the J gene TRBJ2-5; 9 bases agree with TRBD2. Losses at the gene ends were 4 bases for V and 1 base for J; bases not matched to a gene: 4. Germline V gene sequence: CDR1 SNHLY, CDR2 FYNNEI. This CDR3 has 15 amino acids. CDR3 sequence reads: CASSVGREGQETQYF. The CDR3 DNA reads as TGTGCCAGCAGTGTTGGGCGGGAGGGCCAAGAGACCCAGTACTTC. Together with reference TRBV2 and TRBJ2-5, the CDR3 gives the full variable domain: EPEVTQTPSHQVTQMGQEVILRCVPISNHLYFYWYRQILGQKVEFLVSFYNNEISEKSEIFDDQFSVERPDGSNFTLKIRSTKLEDSAMYFCASSVGREGQETQYFGPGTRLLVL.

This clone was observed a handful of times. The chain uses TRBV7-9 and TRBJ2-3, with 12 bases that match TRBD2. This CDR3 contains 17 residues. Trimming cost V 3 bases and J 4 bases; bases outside gene matches: 8. Looked up from germline, CDR1 is SEHNR and CDR2 is FQNEAQ (reference sequence). The CDR3 protein is CASSLASGRAGSDTQYF. The CDR3 DNA sequence: TGTGCCAGCAGCTTGGCTAGCGGGAGGGCCGGGTCAGATACGCAGTATTTT.

The gene calls are TRBV29-1 and TRBJ2-3; D uncertain. The better agreement between TRBJ1-5 and the DNA end casts doubt on the J call. CDR3 size: 11 residues. Germline-derived CDR1 and CDR2 are SQVTM and ANQGSEA. The CDR3 coding sequence is TGCAGCGTCCGAAGCGGCGGTACGCAGCATTTT. Translation: CSVRSGGTQHF.